The clone carrying this T cell receptor (beta chain) showed up just once. As yet, its antigen is unknown. The primer mix had 60 Vbeta and 13 Jbeta primers. Profiling relied on immunoSEQ multiplex PCR, and the TCRdb table lists in-frame clones only, not all of them. The sample consists of 200,000 or so clones, over 80% of them appearing once. This sample is drawn from a study of cytomegalovirus exposure and HLA in healthy donors. Study-level points and caveats: TCR association rates varied by HLA locus in a later analysis, with DRB1 highest and HLA-C lowest. Across donors, most TCRs were seen rarely, yet some public ones were widespread.

Sequencing was done on a sample of PBMCs. This receptor was taken from a boy aged 2 to 9 in good health and CMV-seronegative.

CDR3 coding DNA: TGCGCCAGCAGCCAAGTGCCGGAAAACATTCAGTACTTC. This sequence encodes CASSQVPENIQYF. The genes are TRBV4-1 and TRBJ2-4; D remains unclear. In germline, CDR1 is MGHRA, CDR2 YSYEKL. The V end was cut by 1 base, the J end by 5 bases, with 6 bases between. This CDR3 contains 13 residues.